These 26 T cell receptor beta chains were all obtained from the same sample, sequenced in a study of monozygotic twins with inflammatory bowel disease. With the 5' RACE reads reprocessed, TCRdb shows one record per CDR3 protein and no DNA. This repertoire includes about 450,000 distinct CDR3 sequences. The sequencing input was blood. Receptor source: a human donor with ulcerative colitis or Crohn's disease, or a healthy co-twin of an affected twin (not recorded which).

The chain carries TRBV20-1 and TRBJ2-2; the TCRdb call, TRBD2, lacks DNA for checking. The V gene's germline CDR1 is DFQATT and CDR2 SNEGSKA (reference sequence). This CDR3 contains 15 residues. CDR3 region: CSAGLSGKNTGELFF.

The chain is built from TRBV29-1 and TRBJ2-5; TCRdb calls TRBD1, which cannot be checked without DNA. CDR3 length: 12 residues. Germline V gene sequence: CDR1 SQVTM, CDR2 ANQGSEA. CDR3 sequence: CSVSAPGKTQYF.

The chain recombines TRBV7-8 with TRBJ1-5; TCRdb returns TRBD1, unconfirmable since there is no DNA. This CDR3 is built from 18 residues. CDR1 and CDR2 (germline): SGHVS, FQNEAQ. The CDR3 sequence: CASSLVGQGAIGNQPQHF.

The V and J genes are TRBV20-1 and TRBJ2-3; TCRdb calls TRBD2, which cannot be checked without DNA. The CDR3 loop spans 15 amino acids. Per the germline V gene, CDR1 is DFQATT and CDR2 is SNEGSKA (reference sequence). This chain's CDR3 is CSARRTSGPTDTQYF.

The chain joins TRBV6-2 or TRBV6-3 to TRBJ2-1; there is no DNA to check the TCRdb D call of TRBD1. The germline V gene encodes CDR1 MNHEY and CDR2 SVGEGT. The CDR3 runs 14 residues. CDR3 residues: CASKGQGYYNEQFF.

The chain combines TRBV9 with TRBJ2-2; TCRdb gives TRBD1 as the D gene, but with no DNA this cannot be confirmed. CDR1 and CDR2 (germline): SGDLS, YYNGEE. The CDR3 runs 15 residues. The CDR3 loop reads CASSVSGTYTGELFF.

This chain links TRBV5-4 with TRBJ2-1; without DNA, the TCRdb call of TRBD1 cannot be checked. The CDR3 runs to 16 residues. Germline V gives CDR1 SGHNT, CDR2 YYREEE (reference sequence). CDR3 protein: CASSPGSPGGYNEQFF.

The J gene is TRBJ1-1, the V gene TRBV5-5; the D call of TRBD1 rests on TCRdb alone, since no DNA is present to check it. The CDR3 is 14 residues long. Germline CDR1 and CDR2: SGHKS and YYEKEE (reference sequence). The CDR3 region is CASSWGAGNTEAFF.

The CDR3 reads CASSQEGHEQFF. V usage is TRBV4-1 and J usage is TRBJ2-1. Germline V gives CDR1 MGHRA, CDR2 YSYEKL. The CDR3 covers 12 residues.

The V and J genes are TRBV24-1 and TRBJ2-1. CDR1 and CDR2 (germline): KGHDR, SFDVKD. The CDR3 covers 12 residues. This CDR3 is CATSETDNEQFF.

The V and J genes are TRBV12-3 or TRBV12-4 and TRBJ1-6; TCRdb's D call of TRBD1 is untestable without DNA. The CDR3 is 13 residues long. CDR3 loop: CASSPLGNSPLHF.

V usage is TRBV5-6 and J usage is TRBJ2-1; without DNA, the TCRdb call of TRBD2 cannot be checked. Germline CDR1 is SGHDT and CDR2 is YYEEEE. The CDR3 has 17 residues. CDR3 protein: CASSLSLAGASYNEQFF.

This rearrangement joins TRBV12-3 or TRBV12-4 to TRBJ1-1; with no DNA, the TCRdb D assignment of TRBD1 cannot be verified. The CDR3 loop spans 13 amino acids. CDR3 residues: CASSRQVYTEAFF.

The chain recombines TRBV3-1 with TRBJ1-1; TCRdb gives TRBD1 as the D gene, but with no DNA this cannot be confirmed. The length of the CDR3 is 14 residues. Germline CDR1 and CDR2: LGHDT and YNNKEL (reference sequence). This CDR3 reads CASSPRLGDTEAFF.

The gene calls are TRBV7-9 and TRBJ1-1. This CDR3 has 13 residues. Germline V gene lookup returns CDR1 SEHNR and CDR2 FQNEAQ (reference sequence). CDR3 residues: CASSHRLATEAFF.

The chain carries TRBV12-3 or TRBV12-4 and TRBJ2-3. CDR3 length equals 15 residues. Here the CDR3 reads CASSLTGLSTDTQYF.

The chain uses TRBV3-1 and TRBJ2-3; TCRdb gives TRBD2 as the D gene, but with no DNA this cannot be confirmed. Germline V gene lookup returns CDR1 LGHDT and CDR2 YNNKEL (reference sequence). This CDR3 is 18 amino acids long. CDR3 amino acids: CASSTRDGAGGPRDTQYF.

The CDR3 loop is CASDSNTGELFF. The gene calls are TRBV2 and TRBJ2-2. CDR1 is SNHLY and CDR2 is FYNNEI in the germline V gene. The length of the CDR3 is 12 residues.

The chain links TRBV5-1 to TRBJ1-1. The CDR3 sequence is 15 residues long. CDR1 SGHRS and CDR2 YFSETQ come from the germline V gene. This chain's CDR3 is CASSLSGNLNTEAFF. The full variable domain, rest sourced from reference TRBV5-1 and TRBJ1-1, is KAGVTQTPRYLIKTRGQQVTLSCSPISGHRSVSWYQQTPGQGLQFLFEYFSETQRNKGNFPGRFSGRQFSNSRSEMNVSTLELGDSALYLCASSLSGNLNTEAFFGQGTRLTVV.

The chain couples TRBV6-2 or TRBV6-3 to TRBJ1-1; TCRdb returns TRBD1, unconfirmable since there is no DNA. This CDR3 is 15 amino acids long. Germline assignment: CDR1 MNHEY and CDR2 SVGEGT. Here the CDR3 reads CASSYSPRGNTEAFF.

V is TRBV20-1 and J is TRBJ2-3; TCRdb names TRBD2, which stays unverified in the absence of DNA. CDR3 length: 15 residues. Germline CDR1 reads DFQATT; CDR2 reads SNEGSKA (reference sequence). CDR3 sequence: CSARVAGTSTDTQYF.

The rearrangement uses TRBV19 and TRBJ2-2. There are 12 residues in the CDR3. CDR1 is LNHDA and CDR2 is SQIVND in the germline V gene (reference sequence). This CDR3 is CASSMHTGELFF.

V is TRBV10-3 and J is TRBJ2-7. CDR1 is ENHRY, CDR2 SYGVKD, per germline. The CDR3 runs 11 residues. CDR3 protein: CAISDFYEQYF.

The rearrangement joins TRBV20-1 to TRBJ2-3. Germline loops: CDR1 DFQATT, CDR2 SNEGSKA (reference sequence). The CDR3 is 15 residues long. The CDR3 sequence: CSARRLPDSTDTQYF.

J is TRBJ2-5 and V is TRBV11-2; TCRdb returns TRBD1, unconfirmable since there is no DNA. CDR3 length equals 15 residues. Germline CDR1 and CDR2: SGHAT and FQNNGV. CDR3 protein: CASSIRGLTQETQYF.

CDR3 residues: CASSLGLAGEREQFF. The rearrangement links TRBV5-1 to TRBJ2-1; TCRdb's assignment of TRBD2 cannot be checked, as there is no DNA. This CDR3 contains 15 residues. Germline-derived CDR1 and CDR2 are SGHRS and YFSETQ.